This T cell receptor beta chain comes out of a study of Ad26.COV2.S vaccination and SARS-CoV-2 variants. V trimming: 0 bases; J trimming: 4 bases; junction bases outside the gene matches: 8. The germline CDR1 and CDR2 sequences are SGHTA and FQGNSA. This CDR3 has 17 residues. TCRdb's table, derived via immunoSEQ multiplex PCR, lists solely in-frame clones and lacks some. This sample has around 240,000 clones, with approximately 90% found just once. Study-level points and caveats: Non-spike TCR breadth showed similarity between vaccine and placebo recipients.

On this clone itself: Antigen unknown.

Treatment: 15 to 20 received Ad26.COV2.S at low or high dose, single or two shots; 5 received placebo; per-sample allocation not given. Day 63 after the first vaccine or placebo injection was the time point for sampling. A Boston adult aged 18-55 years was the donor. V is TRBV7-2 and J is TRBJ2-2; 7 positions match TRBD2. The receptor's source is a person between 18 and 65 years old who received the Ad26.COV2.S COVID-19 vaccine or a placebo. This specimen consisted of peripheral blood, obtained in a trial of Ad26.COV2.S vaccine versus placebo. This CDR3 is CASSLAGGFSGTGELFF. CDR3 bases: TGTGCCAGCAGCTTAGCGGGAGGGTTCTCGGGCACCGGGGAGCTGTTTTTT. The full variable domain, with the rest looked up from reference TRBV7-2 and TRBJ2-2, is GAGVSQSPSNKVTEKGKDVELRCDPISGHTALYWYRQSLGQGLEFLIYFQGNSAPDKSGLPSDRFSAERTGGSVSTLTIQRTQQEDSAVYLCASSLAGGFSGTGELFFGEGSRLTVL.